These 6 T cell receptor beta chains were sequenced from one sample in a study of circulating and synovial CD4+ cells in juvenile arthritis. Some clones are missing from TCRdb's copy, which holds only in-frame ones; the method was immunoSEQ multiplex PCR. The table has about 30,000 clones, 90% to 95% seen once. The sample was CD4+ T cells from blood. These receptors all come from a human donor with juvenile idiopathic arthritis.

This chain joins TRBV5-4 and TRBJ2-7; D is uncertain. CDR3 size: 13 residues. The V and J ends lost 2 bases and 7 bases respectively, with 13 bases between them. Germline V lookup: CDR1 SGHNT, CDR2 YYREEE (reference sequence). The CDR3 DNA follows: TGTGCCAGCAGCTTCCTTGGGCGAGAGGAGCAGTACTTC. It codes for CASSFLGREEQYF. Complete variable domain (other parts from reference TRBV5-4 and TRBJ2-7): ETGVTQSPTHLIKTRGQQVTLRCSSQSGHNTVSWYQQALGQGPQFIFQYYREEENGRGNFPPRFSGLQFPNYSSELNVNALELDDSALYLCASSFLGREEQYFGPGTRLTVT.

V usage is TRBV7-2 and J usage is TRBJ2-7; 9 bases fit TRBD2. The V segment lost 1 base and the J segment 7 bases; nucleotides outside the gene matches: 5. In germline, CDR1 is SGHTA, CDR2 FQGNSA. The CDR3 has 14 amino acids. CDR3 region: CASSLGGSGREQYF. DNA for the CDR3: TGTGCCAGCAGCTTAGGCGGTAGCGGGAGAGAGCAGTACTTC.

The CDR3 is CASSQGGSERGANVLTF. CDR3 DNA: TGTGCCAGCAGCCAAGGGGGCTCGGAGAGGGGGGCCAACGTCCTGACTTTC. The chain carries TRBV4-2 and TRBJ2-6, with a weak D call TRBD1 (5 bases). Germline CDR1 LGHNA, CDR2 YNFKEQ. The CDR3 has 17 amino acids. The V end was cut by 1 base, the J end by 4 bases, with 14 bases between.

V gene TRBV10-3 combines with J gene TRBJ1-2; possible D gene TRBD1, 6 bases. This CDR3 is 14 amino acids long. V lost 2 bases and J lost 4, with 11 bases in between. The germline gives CDR1 ENHRY, CDR2 SYGVKD. The chain's CDR3 is CAISEQGKSYGYTF. The CDR3 coding sequence is TGTGCCATCAGTGAGCAGGGGAAGAGCTATGGCTACACCTTC.

V is TRBV27 and J is TRBJ2-6; D remains ambiguous. The CDR3 extends over 15 amino acids. Germline lookup yields CDR1 MNHEY and CDR2 SMNVEV (reference sequence). With 2 bases removed from V and 1 base from J, the gap between germline ends came to 6 bases. The CDR3 coding sequence is TGTGCCAGCAGTTTAGGGCTTTCTGGGGCCAACGTCCTGACTTTC. Its protein is CASSLGLSGANVLTF.

J is TRBJ1-5 and V is TRBV6-6; TRBD1 aligns across 10 bases. With V trimmed by 7 bases and J by 3 bases, 3 bases remained unmatched. The CDR3 runs 14 residues. CDR1 MNHNY and CDR2 SVGAGI come from the germline V gene (reference sequence). CDR3 amino acids: CASNGQGVNQPQHF. The CDR3 DNA follows: TGTGCCAGCAATGGACAGGGGGTCAATCAGCCCCAGCATTTT.